The 18 T cell receptor beta chains given below trace back to one sample, sequenced in a study of blood T cell repertoires in COVID-19. Profiling relied on immunoSEQ multiplex PCR, and the TCRdb table lists in-frame clones only, not all of them. The profile shows fewer than 75,000 clones, approximately 91% of them singletons. The sample was peripheral blood. The receptors were sampled from a man between 65 and 85 years old with acute or convalescent COVID-19.

CDR3 in amino acids: CASSSPYSPMNTEAFF. CDR3 nucleotides: TGTGCCAGCAGTTCACCTTACAGCCCCATGAACACTGAAGCTTTCTTT. The rearrangement links TRBV28 to TRBJ1-1; D call uncertain. Trimming took 4 bases from V and 0 from J, leaving 15 bases between them. The germline CDR1 and CDR2 sequences are MDHEN and SYDVKM. This CDR3 has 16 residues.

V and J are TRBV7-9 and TRBJ1-3; 10 positions agree with TRBD1. CDR1 is SEHNR, CDR2 FQNEAQ, per germline (reference sequence). The junction had 5 bases not matched to a gene; V was cut back by 3 bases and J by 0 bases. The CDR3 is 17 amino acids. CDR3 protein: CASSFGQGGTSGNTIYF. CDR3 in DNA: TGTGCCAGCAGCTTTGGACAGGGGGGTACCTCTGGAAACACCATATATTTT.

This clone was picked up one time. The J gene is TRBJ1-4, the V gene TRBV6-6; D possibly corresponds to TRBD1 (5 bases). V lost 4 bases and J lost 6, with 15 bases in between. Germline assignment: CDR1 MNHNY and CDR2 SVGAGI (reference sequence). This CDR3 has 15 residues. The CDR3 DNA reads as TGTGCCAGCAGTTCGGCCATGACGGGGGATGAAAAACTGTTTTTT. Translating it yields CASSSAMTGDEKLFF.

This rearrangement joins TRBV2 to TRBJ2-7; TRBD1 aligns across 7 bases. This CDR3 region has 13 residues. Unmatched junction bases numbered 3, after V lost 7 bases and J lost 0 bases. The germline CDR1 and CDR2 sequences are SNHLY and FYNNEI. CDR3 in amino acids: CASKRGPSYEQYF. DNA for the CDR3: TGTGCCAGCAAAAGGGGGCCCTCCTACGAGCAGTACTTC.

V and J are TRBV7-2 and TRBJ2-2; D is uncertain. CDR3 length: 15 amino acids. Trimming removed 3 bases from V and 4 bases from J, with 12 bases in between. Germline V gives CDR1 SGHTA, CDR2 FQGNSA. CDR3 sequence (DNA): TGTGCCAGCAGCTTCCGGGTCATCTCCACCGGGGAGCTGTTTTTT. Translation: CASSFRVISTGELFF.

The V and J genes are TRBV7-6 and TRBJ2-5; weak D call: TRBD2 (6 bases). The V end was cut by 2 bases, the J end by 4 bases, with 8 bases between. Looked up from germline, CDR1 is SGHVS and CDR2 is FNYEAQ. The length of the CDR3 is 13 residues. The CDR3: CASSLWRGETQYF. CDR3 sequence (DNA): TGTGCCAGCAGCTTATGGAGGGGAGAGACCCAGTACTTC.

The V gene is TRBV4-3, the J gene TRBJ1-3, with 7 bases matching TRBD1. The V segment lost 3 bases and the J segment 0 bases; nucleotides outside the gene matches: 8. This CDR3 is 17 amino acids long. Germline loops: CDR1 LGHNA, CDR2 YSLEER. In DNA form, the CDR3 reads TGCGCCAGCAGCCAGCTCAGGACAGGACACTCTGGAAACACCATATATTTT. This translates into CASSQLRTGHSGNTIYF.

V usage is TRBV5-1 and J usage is TRBJ2-1; 10 bases match TRBD2. The germline V gene has CDR1 SGHRS and CDR2 YFSETQ. Trimming cost V 7 bases and J 3 bases; bases outside gene matches: 4. This CDR3 contains 14 residues. Written as DNA, the CDR3 is TGCGCCAGCTCAGCGGGGGGGCTCTACAATGAGCAGTTCTTC. Its protein product is CASSAGGLYNEQFF.

The chain joins TRBV7-9 to TRBJ1-1; D is undetermined. In germline, CDR1 is SEHNR, CDR2 FQNEAQ (reference sequence). Trimming took off 3 bases at V and 4 bases at J, with 9 bases between the two ends. The CDR3 spans 13 residues. The CDR3 DNA sequence: TGTGCCAGCAGCTTCGCGGTGAGCACTGAAGCTTTCTTT. This sequence encodes CASSFAVSTEAFF.

As DNA, the CDR3 is TGTGCCAGCAGCCGCATGATCGGTGGCGAGCAGTACTTC. Translated, it gives CASSRMIGGEQYF. The V and J genes are TRBV3-1 (or the pseudogene TRBV3-2) and TRBJ2-7; D gene unclear. CDR3 length: 13 residues. Trimming cost V 4 bases and J 6 bases, with 13 bases left between them. The germline CDR1 and CDR2 sequences are LGHDT and YNNKEL (reference sequence).

V gene TRBV7-2 combines with J gene TRBJ1-3; 7 bases line up with TRBD1. CDR1 is SGHTA, CDR2 FQGNSA, per germline. V lost 2 bases to trimming and J lost 0 bases; unmatched junction nucleotides: 4. CDR3 length equals 16 residues. The CDR3 loop is CASSLSGTDSGNTIYF. The CDR3 DNA follows: TGTGCCAGCAGCTTATCCGGGACAGACTCTGGAAACACCATATATTTT.

This clone showed up just a few times. This chain connects TRBV19 to TRBJ1-5; D is uncertain. The V gene's germline CDR1 is LNHDA and CDR2 SQIVND (reference sequence). This CDR3 contains 15 residues. The ends were cut back, 5 bases at V and 3 bases at J, with 14 bases in the middle. This chain's CDR3 is CASSPVSGANQPQHF. The CDR3 DNA reads TGTGCCAGTAGTCCTGTCAGCGGAGCCAATCAGCCCCAGCATTTT. Combining the CDR3 with reference TRBV19 and TRBJ1-5 gives the whole variable domain DGGITQSPKYLFRKEGQNVTLSCEQNLNHDAMYWYRQDPGQGLRLIYYSQIVNDFQKGDIAEGYSVSREKKESFPLTVTSAQKNPTAFYLCASSPVSGANQPQHFGDGTRLSIL.

This chain joins TRBV15 and TRBJ1-1; the D is unclear. The germline gives CDR1 LNHNV, CDR2 YYDKDF (reference sequence). This CDR3 is built from 14 residues. Trimming stripped 5 bases from V and 0 bases from J, with 10 bases between. The CDR3 DNA sequence: TGTGCCACCAGCGCCCGTCAGATGAACACTGAAGCTTTCTTT. This gives the protein CATSARQMNTEAFF.

This clone was observed a handful of times. The V call is TRBV27, the J call TRBJ2-7; the match to TRBD1 covers 7 bases. Germline V gene sequence: CDR1 MNHEY, CDR2 SMNVEV (reference sequence). The CDR3 spans 16 residues. The ends lost 2 bases at V and 4 bases at J; junction bases unmatched: 11. The CDR3 nucleotides read TGTGCCAGCAGTTTAGGGACGAAGGGGGCCCATTACGAGCAGTACTTC. This encodes CASSLGTKGAHYEQYF.

The chain has TRBV7-3 and TRBJ2-1, with D possibly being TRBD2 (6 bases). The CDR3 consists of 13 residues. V was clipped by 2 bases and J by 8 bases, with 10 bases between them. Germline V gives CDR1 SGHTA, CDR2 FQGTGA. CDR3 sequence reads: CASSLGREHEQFF. The DNA of the CDR3 is TGTGCCAGCAGCTTAGGTCGGGAGCATGAGCAGTTCTTC. The full variable domain, completed using reference TRBV7-3 and TRBJ2-1, is GAGVSQTPSNKVTEKGKYVELRCDPISGHTALYWYRQSLGQGPEFLIYFQGTGAADDSGLPNDRFFAVRPEGSVSTLKIQRTERGDSAVYLCASSLGREHEQFFGPGTRLTVL.

The J gene is TRBJ2-3, the V gene TRBV11-2; D not certain. Per the germline V gene, CDR1 is SGHAT and CDR2 is FQNNGV. V shed 3 bases and J shed 2 bases, with 9 bases lying between them. This CDR3 region has 14 residues. This CDR3 is CASSLSGVTDTQYF. The CDR3 DNA reads TGTGCCAGCAGCTTGAGTGGAGTCACAGATACGCAGTATTTT.

The table lists this clone with a count of one. This chain connects TRBV28 to TRBJ2-7, with unresolved D. The CDR3 sequence is 11 residues long. From germline, CDR1 is MDHEN and CDR2 SYDVKM. V was trimmed by 2 bases and J by 4 bases, leaving 3 bases between them. CDR3 DNA sequence: TGTGCCAGCAGTTTAACTTACGAGCAGTACTTC. It is translated as CASSLTYEQYF. The variable domain in full, with the rest retrieved from reference TRBV28 and TRBJ2-7, is DVKVTQSSRYLVKRTGEKVFLECVQDMDHENMFWYRQDPGLGLRLIYFSYDVKMKEKGDIPEGYSVSREKKERFSLILESASTNQTSMYLCASSLTYEQYFGPGTRLTVT.

The V call is TRBV7-9, the J call TRBJ1-4; 7 bases align to TRBD1. Looked up from germline, CDR1 is SEHNR and CDR2 is FQNEAQ (reference sequence). V lost 1 base, J lost 7 bases, and 9 bases stayed unmatched. This CDR3 contains 16 residues. The CDR3 here is CASSLGDRDLSEKLFF. The CDR3 DNA sequence: TGTGCCAGCAGCTTAGGAGACAGGGACCTAAGTGAAAAACTGTTTTTT.